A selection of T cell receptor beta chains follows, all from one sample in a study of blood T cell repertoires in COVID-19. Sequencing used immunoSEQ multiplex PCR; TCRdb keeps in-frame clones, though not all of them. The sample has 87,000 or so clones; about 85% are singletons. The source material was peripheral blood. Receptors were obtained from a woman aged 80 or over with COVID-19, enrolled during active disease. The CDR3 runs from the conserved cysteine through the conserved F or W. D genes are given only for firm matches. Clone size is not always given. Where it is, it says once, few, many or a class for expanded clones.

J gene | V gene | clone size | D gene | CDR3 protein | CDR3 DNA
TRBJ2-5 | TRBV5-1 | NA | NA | CASSFEETQYF | TGCGCCAGCAGCTTCGAAGAGACCCAGTACTTC
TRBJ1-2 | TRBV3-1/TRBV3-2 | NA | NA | CASSPTPNYGYTF | TGTGCCAGCAGCCCGACACCTAACTATGGCTACACCTTC
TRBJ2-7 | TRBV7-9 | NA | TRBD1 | CASSLGVSTGSYEQYF | TGTGCCAGCAGCTTAGGGGTGTCGACAGGGTCGTACGAGCAGTACTTC
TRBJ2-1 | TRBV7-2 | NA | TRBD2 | CASSLVPGGYEQFF | TGTGCCAGCAGCTTAGTTCCGGGGGGGTATGAGCAGTTCTTC
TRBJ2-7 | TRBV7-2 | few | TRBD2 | CASSLVGAGDSYEQYF | TGTGCCAGCAGCTTAGTAGGGGCGGGGGACTCCTACGAGCAGTACTTC
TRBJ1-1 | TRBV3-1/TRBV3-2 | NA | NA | CASSQLRNTEAFF | TGTGCCAGCAGCCAATTGCGGAACACTGAAGCTTTCTTT
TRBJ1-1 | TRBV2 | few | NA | CASSRDTEAFF | TGTGCCAGCAGCCGGGACACTGAAGCTTTCTTT
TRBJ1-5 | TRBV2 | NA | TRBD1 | CASSWDSSNQPQHF | TGTGCCAGCAGTTGGGACAGTAGCAATCAGCCCCAGCATTTT
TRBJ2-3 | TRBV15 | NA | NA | CATSRGDRTDTQYF | TGTGCCACCAGCAGAGGCGATCGCACAGATACGCAGTATTTT
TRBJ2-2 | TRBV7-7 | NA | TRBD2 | CASSLGTSGGYTGELFF | TGTGCCAGCAGCTTAGGGACTAGCGGGGGATACACCGGGGAGCTGTTTTTT
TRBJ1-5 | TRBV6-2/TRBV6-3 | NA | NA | CASSFLGQDNQPQHF | TGTGCCAGCAGTTTTCTGGGACAAGATAATCAGCCCCAGCATTTT
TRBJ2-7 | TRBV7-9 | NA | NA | CASSKTGQGLKQYF | TGTGCCAGCAGCAAAACCGGGCAGGGGCTCAAACAGTACTTC
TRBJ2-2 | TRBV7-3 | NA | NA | CASSLYGGGPNTGELFF | TGTGCCAGCAGCTTATACGGCGGCGGTCCGAACACCGGGGAGCTGTTTTTT
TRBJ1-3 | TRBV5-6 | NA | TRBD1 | CASSFSRGRKDTIYF | TGTGCCAGCAGCTTCTCCAGGGGGCGAAAGGACACCATATATTTT
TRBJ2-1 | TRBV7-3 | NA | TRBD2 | CASSSGLAAYNEQFF | TGTGCCAGCAGTTCGGGACTAGCAGCTTACAATGAGCAGTTCTTC
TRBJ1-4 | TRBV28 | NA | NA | CASSLYGGRYEKLFF | TGTGCCAGCAGTTTATACGGGGGGCGATATGAAAAACTGTTTTTT
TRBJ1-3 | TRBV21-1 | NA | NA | CASSTRPGPDRDGACGNTIYF | TGTGCCAGCAGCACTCGACCTGGACCGGACAGGGACGGAGCGTGTGGAAACACCATATATTTT
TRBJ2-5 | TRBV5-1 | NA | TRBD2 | CASSLDGTSGETQYF | TGCGCCAGCAGCTTGGATGGGACTAGCGGGGAGACCCAGTACTTC
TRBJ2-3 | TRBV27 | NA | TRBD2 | CASRLAGTTNTQYF | TGTGCCAGCAGACTAGCGGGGACCACAAATACGCAGTATTTT
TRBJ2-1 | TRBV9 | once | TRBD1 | CASSVLGQGDDEQFF | TGTGCCAGCAGCGTATTGGGACAGGGGGACGATGAGCAGTTCTTC
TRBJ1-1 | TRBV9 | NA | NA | CASSVGGSEAFF | TGTGCCAGCAGCGTGGGGGGAAGTGAAGCTTTCTTT
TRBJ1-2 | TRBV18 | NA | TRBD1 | CASSPQGAPGNYGYTF | TGTGCCAGCTCACCCCAGGGGGCGCCGGGGAACTATGGCTACACCTTC
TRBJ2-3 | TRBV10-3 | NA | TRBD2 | CAISTPIAGATDTQYF | TGTGCCATCAGTACGCCCATAGCGGGCGCCACAGATACGCAGTATTTT
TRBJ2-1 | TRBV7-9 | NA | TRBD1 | CASSLGQGFLRFF | TGTGCCAGCAGCTTGGGACAGGGGTTTCTGCGGTTCTTC
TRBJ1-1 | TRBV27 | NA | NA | CASRLVLNTEAFF | TGTGCCAGCAGACTCGTCCTGAACACTGAAGCTTTCTTT
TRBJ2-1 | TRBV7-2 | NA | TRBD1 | CASSQDRGDYNEQFF | TGTGCCAGCAGCCAGGACAGGGGAGACTACAATGAGCAGTTCTTC
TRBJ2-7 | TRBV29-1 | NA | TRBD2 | CSVVGLAGDAEQYF | TGCAGCGTCGTTGGACTAGCGGGAGATGCCGAGCAGTACTTC